This T cell receptor beta chain was sequenced for a study of tumor T cells in aggressive B-cell lymphoma. Measured with immunoSEQ multiplex PCR; TCRdb has only the in-frame clones, and not every one. Of around 400 clones in the sample, around 95% were seen once. The ends lost 7 bases at V and 3 bases at J; junction bases unmatched: 2. The length of the CDR3 is 11 residues. Germline V CDR1 and CDR2: SQVTM, ANQGSEA. V gene TRBV29-1 combines with J gene TRBJ1-2, with 7 bases aligning to TRBD1. The material sequenced was tumor tissue. The sequence derives from an adult with diffuse large B cell lymphoma. CDR3 nucleotide sequence: TGCAGCGGAGGGACAGACTATGGCTACACCTTC. Amino acid sequence: CSGGTDYGYTF.